This TCR beta chain originates from a study of Tregs in tolerant kidney transplant recipients. With V trimmed by 2 bases and J by 1 base, 4 bases remained unmatched. The CDR3 is 17 amino acids. The germline gives CDR1 MNHNS, CDR2 SASEGT. Generated by immunoSEQ multiplex PCR, the TCRdb table keeps only in-frame clones and is missing some. Of 55,000 to 75,000 clones in the sample, around 87% were seen once. Mixed chimerism was transient after nonmyeloablative marrow transplants from related graft donors. Unstimulated regulatory T cells (CD4+CD25+CD127-), CD4+CD25- non-regulatory cells, CD4 and CD8 cells were FACS-sorted from thawed PBMCs.

Here the sequenced sample was CD4+ T cells from blood (PBMCs), taken 6 months after the transplant. This receptor was identified in a human patient who received a combined kidney and bone marrow transplant. Some T cells may be graft donor cells. The chain employs TRBV6-1 and TRBJ2-2; 10 nucleotides line up with TRBD2. CDR3 in DNA: TGTGCCAGCAGTGAAACATTAGCGGGGGGGAACACCGGGGAGCTGTTTTTT. Protein product: CASSETLAGGNTGELFF.